This T cell receptor beta chain was captured by sequencing in a study of OX40 agonist ivuxolimab in advanced cancers. Across the study: Patients were treated with ivuxolimab, an agonistic anti-OX40 (CD134) antibody. Aged about 23 to 80 with a mean of roughly 63 years, they were 75% to 85% male. Study-level results: The study did not work out the antigen specificity of the expanded peripheral T cells.

The method was immunoSEQ multiplex PCR; TCRdb's version includes in-frame clones alone and lacks a portion of them. Of 95,000 to 100,000 clones in the sample, 90% to 95% were seen once. This clone was counted between two and nine times. Its antigen is currently unknown. CDR1 is SGHVS, CDR2 FQNEAQ, per germline. Trimming cost V 5 bases and J 3 bases; bases outside gene matches: 7. The CDR3 consists of 14 residues. This rearrangement joins TRBV7-8 to TRBJ2-7; the match to TRBD2 covers 7 bases. This TCR derives from an adult with an advanced solid tumor such as melanoma, head and neck, liver or kidney cancer. This material consisted of CD4+ or CD8+ T cells sorted from blood, taken in a trial of the OX40 agonist ivuxolimab. As DNA, the CDR3 is TGTGCCAGCAGCCCTAGACTAGCAGACTACGAGCAGTACTTC. Encoded protein: CASSPRLADYEQYF.